This TCR beta chain appears in the sequencing data of a study of T cell responses to AZD1222 COVID-19 vaccine. Whole-study results and caveats: Close to half of spike-specific TCRs reportedly recognize unmutated variant regions. Possibly, clonal diversity was underestimated; donors were largely white British and included more females.

Comments on this clone: What it binds is not known.

Produced via immunoSEQ multiplex PCR; TCRdb's table is partial and in-frame only. The data show about 110,000 clones, approximately 85% seen once. Trimming took 0 bases from V and 8 from J, leaving 7 bases between them. CDR3 length equals 12 residues. The germline gives CDR1 MNHNY, CDR2 SVGAGI (reference sequence). Sequencing used peripheral blood, obtained on day 0 of AZD1222 vaccination. This chain connects TRBV6-6 to TRBJ1-2; D call uncertain. The clonotype comes from an adult in good health. The CDR3 region is CASSYSEGGYTF. The CDR3 nucleotides read TGTGCCAGCAGTTACTCTGAAGGCGGCTACACCTTC.